This T cell receptor (beta chain) appears in the sequencing data of a study of Graves' ophthalmopathy and Graves' hyperthyroidism. The study's findings and limits: With a specificity of around 76% and a sensitivity of 60% to 71%, the model predicted ophthalmopathy progression. Ophthalmopathy could be told apart from stable hyperthyroidism by a 13-signature model (87.88% sensitivity, roughly 80% specificity).

This CDR3 is 16 amino acids long. CDR1 is LNHDA, CDR2 SQIVND, per germline (reference sequence). Pregnant or lactating patients and those with other autoimmune diseases or uncontrolled infections were excluded. Orbital computed tomography and thyroid ultrasound, along with TRAb, serum thyroxine and clinical symptoms, underpinned diagnosis. Amplification targeted the TCR beta CDR3 regions, with RNA transcripts as the source material. In the first round, RT-PCR was carried out with HTBI primers, and a multiplex PCR formed the second round. Using its own MiXCR run on the multiplex PCR reads, TCRdb lists one record per CDR3 protein. The repertoire consists of around 590,000 distinct CDR3 sequences, with approximately 35% occurring once and the leading ten covering around 4%. With respect to this clonotype: The antigen remains unidentified. One end of the junction does not line up with germline, which may come from a read error.

The receptor comes from an adult man with Graves' hyperthyroidism. The sequenced sample was peripheral blood or thyroid tissue (not recorded which). The rearrangement links TRBV19 to TRBJ2-7; 8 nucleotides align to TRBD1. CDR3 sequence (DNA): TGTGCCAGTAGTATCTCAGGGGGCCCCCTTCCCTACGCGCAGTACTTC. This translates into CASSISGGPLPYAQYF.